The 12 T cell receptor beta chains below come from one sample, sequenced in a study of neoadjuvant anti-PD-1 for oral cavity cancer. Time point meaning: after neoadjuvant nivolumab, at surgical resection. Repertoires were generated with immunoSEQ multiplex PCR, while TCRdb's copy carries only in-frame clones and drops some. Here the sample spans about 24,000 clones, over 20% being singletons. The specimen comprised tumor tissue, sampled after nivolumab (anti-PD-1) treatment. All receptors come from a person aged 40 to 85 with oral cavity squamous cell carcinoma.

This chain links TRBV28 with TRBJ1-3, with unresolved D. The CDR3 has 16 amino acids. Trimming took off 4 bases at V and 0 bases at J, with 13 bases between the two ends. Germline V gene lookup returns CDR1 MDHEN and CDR2 SYDVKM. CDR3 coding DNA: TGTGCCAGCAGTTCCTCTGTGGGTTACTCTGGAAACACCATATATTTT. Its translation: CASSSSVGYSGNTIYF.

The chain links TRBV5-1 to TRBJ2-2; the D gene is possibly TRBD2 (5 bases). This CDR3 is built from 14 residues. Trimming took off 6 bases at V and 6 bases at J, with 15 bases between the two ends. Germline V lookup: CDR1 SGHRS, CDR2 YFSETQ. CDR3 sequence (DNA): TGCGCCAGCATGATTTCTCCCGGGGCCGGGGAGCTGTTTTTT. It yields the protein CASMISPGAGELFF.

This clone was found a few times. The J gene is TRBJ1-1, the V gene TRBV7-3, with 9 bases that match TRBD1. This CDR3 is built from 13 residues. Germline V gene data show CDR1 as SGHTA and CDR2 as FQGTGA. V lost 5 bases, J lost 4 bases, and 2 bases stayed unmatched. The CDR3 sequence: CASSHRGLTEAFF. CDR3 coding DNA: TGTGCCAGCAGCCACAGGGGGCTCACTGAAGCTTTCTTT.

This chain joins TRBV27 and TRBJ2-5; either TRBD1 or TRBD2 may supply D (5 bases each). The V and J ends lost 1 base and 2 bases respectively, with 11 bases between them. The CDR3 runs to 15 residues. Germline-derived CDR1 and CDR2 are MNHEY and SMNVEV (reference sequence). CDR3 DNA sequence: TGTGCCAGCAGTTTATGGGCCGGGACGCAAGAGACCCAGTACTTC. This sequence encodes CASSLWAGTQETQYF.

In this sample, this clone turned up a few times. The J gene is TRBJ2-2, the V gene TRBV29-1; no definite D call. Per the germline V gene, CDR1 is SQVTM and CDR2 is ANQGSEA. The CDR3 totals 11 residues. Trimming shortened V by 7 bases and J by 3 bases, and 6 bases separated the two germline ends. CDR3 sequence (DNA): TGCAGCGCCACAGACACCGGGGAGCTGTTTTTT. This sequence encodes CSATDTGELFF.

The V call is TRBV5-4, the J call TRBJ1-4; possibly TRBD1 for D (6 bases). The CDR3 totals 16 residues. Germline loops: CDR1 SGHNT, CDR2 YYREEE (reference sequence). V was pared by 3 bases and J by 6 bases, with 18 bases between. The CDR3 coding sequence is TGTGCCAGCAGCTGGCGGGGACACCGGGGGGATGAAAAACTGTTTTTT. It codes for CASSWRGHRGDEKLFF.

This clone was recorded a few times. This sequence joins TRBV30 and TRBJ2-3; TRBD2 might be the D (5 bases). V was trimmed by 3 bases and J by 7 bases, leaving 11 bases between them. CDR1 and CDR2 (germline): GTSNPN, SVGIG (reference sequence). The CDR3 contains 12 residues. CDR3 DNA: TGTGCCTGGAGCGATACTAGACATACGCAGTATTTT. This translates into CAWSDTRHTQYF.

The rearrangement links TRBV28 to TRBJ2-7; TRBD1 agrees at 9 bases. V lost 2 bases to trimming and J lost 0 bases; unmatched junction nucleotides: 11. The CDR3 is 18 residues long. The germline V gene has CDR1 MDHEN and CDR2 SYDVKM. The CDR3 region has the DNA TGTGCCAGCAGTTTACCACCCCTCGACAGGGGGTACTCCTACGAGCAGTACTTC. Translating it yields CASSLPPLDRGYSYEQYF.

This chain connects TRBV5-3 to TRBJ2-7, with 7 positions matching TRBD1. TRBV5-3 is an ORF, and what it does is uncertain. The CDR3 covers 18 residues. After removal of 1 base from V and 3 bases from J, the junction contained 16 bases not matched to a gene. CDR3 amino acids: CARSLTTGDRISIYEQYF. The CDR3 DNA sequence: TGTGCCAGAAGCTTGACAACAGGGGATAGGATTAGTATCTACGAGCAGTACTTC.

This clone was seen a handful of times. This chain joins TRBV28 and TRBJ1-2; D gene uncertain. The V gene's germline CDR1 is MDHEN and CDR2 SYDVKM. The germline V and J ends were trimmed by 6 bases and 5 bases, with 13 bases remaining between them. The CDR3 is 13 amino acids. In DNA, the CDR3 is TGTGCCAGCAGCCCCGGGATGAGGTATGGCTACACCTTC. It is translated as CASSPGMRYGYTF.

This clone is termed medium-sized. The chain is built from TRBV28 and TRBJ2-7, with D unresolved. In germline, CDR1 is MDHEN, CDR2 SYDVKM. CDR3 length: 13 amino acids. With 7 bases removed from V and 4 bases from J, the gap between germline ends came to 14 bases. The CDR3 bases are TGTGCCAGCAACCCTCAGCAGATGTACGAGCAGTACTTC. Its protein product is CASNPQQMYEQYF.

This clone was counted between two and nine times. The V call is TRBV18, the J call TRBJ1-1; TRBD1 might be the D (5 bases). Trimming pared 0 bases from V and 6 bases from J, leaving 8 bases between. The germline V gene has CDR1 KGHSH and CDR2 LQKENI. This CDR3 is built from 13 residues. The CDR3 loop reads CASSPPLGAEAFF. The CDR3 bases are TGTGCCAGCTCACCACCATTGGGGGCTGAAGCTTTCTTT. Full variable domain (missing parts from reference TRBV18 and TRBJ1-1): NAGVMQNPRHLVRRRGQEARLRCSPMKGHSHVYWYRQLPEEGLKFMVYLQKENIIDESGMPKERFSAEFPKEGPSILRIQQVVRGDSAAYFCASSPPLGAEAFFGQGTRLTVV.